The TCR beta chain described here comes from a study of blood T cell repertoires in COVID-19 (dated by TCRdb to about 2020). For the study in its entirety: Samples from collaborators originated in the United States, Italy and Spain and spanned both the acute and convalescent phases of COVID-19. The samples were drawn from the first 160 participants of the ongoing ImmuneRACE study and from 1,254 subjects provided by 6 global collaborators. The repertoires were made available in a free public database intended to serve as a resource for research on the immune response to SARS-CoV-2. The prospective study material was composed of cDNA or gDNA derived from T cells, B-cell-depleted T cells, or PBMCs. Nearly every sample came with metadata listing a de-identified subject ID, COVID-19 status, age in years and sex. Where available, HLA class I and class II types were taken from metadata supplied by the sample provider and were not determined by assay-based typing. The dataset comprised deeply sampled blood TCRbeta repertoires from subjects exposed to, actively infected with, or recovered from COVID-19. The paper as a whole reports these results and caveats: The quantity of clinical and demographic metadata differed by source and by participant and was supplied without curation.

Clipping removes 1 base from V and 8 bases from J, with 11 as the unmatched junction base count. The CDR3 contains 17 residues, cysteine and phenylalanine counted. Only CDR3 DNA is held: 51 bases, read in frame from base 1. Via the germline V gene, CDR1 is SGHRS and CDR2 YFSETQ. Whole blood was collected in K2EDTA tubes by collaborating institutions according to the institutions' own protocols. For TCRbeta analysis, collaborators shipped samples as frozen whole blood, isolated PBMCs, or DNA extracted from either of those sample types. TCRbeta CDR3 regions were amplified from genomic DNA using the immunoSEQ Assay, a bias-controlled multiplex PCR. The authors processed their data as follows. The number of nucleated cells in each sample was estimated from the amplification of reference gene primers within the assay. To quantify the absolute abundance of each unique TCRbeta CDR3 rearrangement, sequence reads were collapsed and filtered. For each sample, productive Simpson clonality was calculated as the square root of Simpson's diversity index over productive rearrangements. Held by TCRdb, this immuneACCESS table contains in-frame sequences only and omits some clones. Under half of the omission traces to an unresolved V gene where checked; the cause of the rest is unknown. The V and J calls and clone size were taken over from that table, and D and trimming were inferred from the DNA. Across this sample there are 25,000 to 35,000 clones, with around 82% seen only once. The top ten hold 1.8% of the sample.

For this clone: Its recognized antigen is unknown. Base quality data are lacking; no much larger clone is found one base away.

The V and J segments used are TRBV5-1 and TRBJ2-6; TRBD1 agrees with 8 junctional bases. The sequenced material came from peripheral blood. The source of this sequence is a man at least 80 years old with active or convalescent COVID-19. The nucleotides read TGCGCCAGCAGCTTGACCACAGGACAGGGCTCGCCCAACGTCCTGACTTTC. Its protein product is CASSLTTGQGSPNVLTF.